A single sample is the source of the 25 T cell receptor beta chains below, sequenced in a study of patients and donors after allogeneic stem cell transplantation. TCRdb analysed the RT-PCR reads with MiXCR anew, one entry per CDR3 protein. The table has 200,000 to 250,000 distinct CDR3 sequences, around 14% seen once. Specimen: blood, either unsorted or a sorted T cell fraction (not recorded which). The receptors stem from a human donor who was either an allogeneic HSCT recipient or a stem cell or donor lymphocyte infusion donor (not recorded which). It is not recorded whose cells these are; they may come from a transplant donor.

The table lists this clonotype with a few counts. V gene TRBV10-3 combines with J gene TRBJ2-1, with TRBD1 identical over 7 bases. The CDR3 runs to 15 residues. The V and J ends lost 0 bases and 5 bases, in that order; junction bases with no gene match: 4. The germline V gene has CDR1 ENHRY and CDR2 SYGVKD. As DNA, the CDR3 is TGTGCCATCAGTGAGTCAATGGACAGGAACAATGAGCAGTTCTTC. This encodes CAISESMDRNNEQFF.

The table lists this clonotype with a few counts. The chain carries TRBV20-1 and TRBJ1-3, with TRBD1 matching over 9 bases. Trimming took 0 bases from V and 0 from J; bases not matched to a gene: 6. Germline CDR1 DFQATT, CDR2 SNEGSKA (reference sequence). The CDR3 has 17 amino acids. The CDR3 reads CSARELQGAFSGNTIYF. CDR3 DNA: TGCAGTGCTAGAGAATTACAGGGGGCCTTCTCTGGAAACACCATATATTTT.

This clonotype has more than one count but fewer than ten. This chain joins TRBV20-1 and TRBJ1-2; perhaps TRBD1 as D (5 bases). The CDR3 is 13 amino acids. In germline, CDR1 is DFQATT, CDR2 SNEGSKA (reference sequence). Trimming left V 6 bases short and J 3 bases short, with 14 bases between. CDR3 nucleotide sequence: TGCAGTGCCGCGGGAAGGGACGACTATGGCTACACCTTC. The encoded protein is CSAAGRDDYGYTF.

This clonotype showed up just a few times. This chain connects TRBV20-1 to TRBJ2-3; D assignment may be TRBD1 or TRBD2 (5 bases each). The CDR3 spans 12 residues. Trimming shortened V by 0 bases and J by 11 bases, and 12 bases separated the two germline ends. CDR1 is DFQATT and CDR2 is SNEGSKA in the germline V gene (reference sequence). For the CDR3, the DNA is TGCAGTGCTAGAGATTTGGGGGTAATGCAGTATTTT. It is translated as CSARDLGVMQYF.

This clonotype was picked up a small number of times. The chain couples TRBV19 to TRBJ1-5; 9 nucleotides line up with TRBD1. This CDR3 comprises 14 residues. Germline assignment: CDR1 LNHDA and CDR2 SQIVND (reference sequence). Trimming took 6 bases from V and 5 from J; bases not matched to a gene: 5. The CDR3 sequence is CASSMGQGYQPQHF. CDR3 bases: TGTGCCAGTAGCATGGGACAGGGATATCAGCCCCAGCATTTT.

This clonotype was picked up a small number of times. The chain recombines TRBV20-1 with TRBJ1-5; 7 nucleotides match TRBD1. The CDR3 runs to 16 residues. J was trimmed by 3 bases and V by 3 bases; bases with no gene match: 11. From germline, CDR1 is DFQATT and CDR2 SNEGSKA (reference sequence). CDR3 residues: CSASPNRGSTNQPQHF. CDR3 coding DNA: TGCAGTGCTAGTCCGAACAGGGGAAGTACCAATCAGCCCCAGCATTTT.

This clonotype was found a few times. V is TRBV20-1 and J is TRBJ2-1, with TRBD2 matching 9 bases. The CDR3 loop spans 13 amino acids. Germline lookup yields CDR1 DFQATT and CDR2 SNEGSKA (reference sequence). The CDR3 loop reads CSSNSGSNNEQFF. DNA of the CDR3: TGCAGCTCGAATAGCGGGAGTAACAATGAGCAGTTCTTC.

This clonotype has a handful of counts. The V gene is TRBV20-1, the J gene TRBJ2-5; a possible D gene is TRBD1 (6 bases). From germline, CDR1 is DFQATT and CDR2 SNEGSKA (reference sequence). The CDR3 covers 15 residues. With 0 bases removed from V and 4 bases from J, the gap between germline ends came to 15 bases. The CDR3 reads CSARDVGTQGETQYF. The CDR3 DNA is TGCAGTGCTAGAGATGTTGGGACACAAGGAGAGACCCAGTACTTC.

The CDR3 loop reads CASSRGRTENTGELFF. In nucleotides, the CDR3 is TGCGCCAGCAGCCGGGGACGGACAGAGAACACCGGGGAGCTGTTTTTT. V is TRBV4-3 and J is TRBJ2-2; D is perhaps TRBD1 (6 bases). Germline loops: CDR1 LGHNA, CDR2 YSLEER. The V gene lost 4 bases and the J gene lost 1 base, with 13 bases spanning the gap. The CDR3 sequence is 16 residues long.

The chain uses TRBV3-1 and TRBJ1-1, with D possibly being TRBD1 (6 bases). The CDR3 length is 14 residues. The germline V gene encodes CDR1 LGHDT and CDR2 YNNKEL (reference sequence). Trimming removed 1 base at V and 4 bases at J, with 10 bases between. The CDR3 here is CASSQGGGATEAFF. The CDR3, as DNA: TGTGCCAGCAGCCAAGGTGGGGGGGCCACTGAAGCTTTCTTT.

This clonotype occurred many times. The rearrangement uses TRBV7-2 and TRBJ1-1, with TRBD1 identical over 9 bases. The V segment lost 9 bases and the J segment 4 bases; nucleotides outside the gene matches: 9. The CDR3 extends over 14 amino acids. Per germline, CDR1 SGHTA and CDR2 FQGNSA. This chain's CDR3 is CASTTGGSSTEAFF. CDR3 bases: TGTGCCAGTACGACAGGGGGTTCCAGCACTGAAGCTTTCTTT.

J is TRBJ2-3 and V is TRBV9; 8 bases match TRBD2. CDR1 is SGDLS, CDR2 YYNGEE, per germline. This CDR3 is built from 16 residues. J was trimmed by 0 bases and V by 0 bases; bases with no gene match: 3. The CDR3 spells CASSVGVAGSTDTQYF. The CDR3 nucleotides are TGTGCCAGCAGCGTAGGGGTAGCGGGGAGCACAGATACGCAGTATTTT.

This clonotype was seen many times. The chain combines TRBV3-1 with TRBJ2-5, with no clear D. CDR1 is LGHDT and CDR2 is YNNKEL in the germline V gene (reference sequence). V was trimmed by 1 base and J by 4 bases, leaving 7 bases between them. The CDR3 is made up of 13 amino acids. This CDR3 reads CASSQGLVETQYF. The CDR3 coding sequence is TGTGCCAGCAGCCAAGGGCTAGTAGAGACCCAGTACTTC.

This sequence joins TRBV12-3 or TRBV12-4 and TRBJ2-5; weak D call: TRBD1 (5 bases). The CDR3 totals 15 residues. V was cut by 8 bases and J by 3 bases, with 19 bases left in between. This CDR3 is CASHPGQGNKETQYF. The CDR3, as DNA: TGTGCCAGCCACCCCGGGCAGGGTAATAAAGAGACCCAGTACTTC.

This clonotype was found many times. J is TRBJ2-3 and V is TRBV20-1, with TRBD2 as a possible D gene (7 bases). The CDR3 has 16 amino acids. Trimming shortened V by 3 bases and J by 6 bases, and 22 bases separated the two germline ends. The V gene's germline CDR1 is DFQATT and CDR2 SNEGSKA (reference sequence). The CDR3 loop reads CSASPLGGGSSDTQYF. The CDR3 nucleotides read TGCAGTGCTAGCCCCCTGGGGGGCGGGAGTTCCGATACGCAGTATTTT.

This clonotype showed up many times. This chain links TRBV4-1 with TRBJ2-3, with 8 bases matching TRBD2. CDR1 is MGHRA and CDR2 is YSYEKL in the germline V gene. CDR3 length equals 16 residues. The junction had 5 bases not matched to a gene; V was cut back by 0 bases and J by 3 bases. For the CDR3, the DNA is TGCGCCAGCAGCCAAGATCGGGGGGGCCTAACAGATACGCAGTATTTT. Its protein is CASSQDRGGLTDTQYF.

This clonotype has at least ten counts. This chain uses TRBV29-1 with TRBJ2-5; 7 nucleotides line up with TRBD1. The CDR3 is made up of 12 amino acids. J lost 4 bases, V lost 7 bases, and 6 bases had no gene match. Germline-derived CDR1 and CDR2 are SQVTM and ANQGSEA. CDR3 region: CSGRRGSETQYF. The DNA of the CDR3 is TGCAGCGGTCGCAGGGGGTCAGAGACCCAGTACTTC.

This clonotype was seen many times. This rearrangement joins TRBV4-2 to TRBJ1-3; D is unclear. Trimming cost V 0 bases and J 0 bases, with 9 bases left between them. This CDR3 comprises 16 residues. Per germline, CDR1 LGHNA and CDR2 YNFKEQ. CDR3 coding DNA: TGTGCCAGCAGCCAAGAACCCTTTGGCTCTGGAAACACCATATATTTT. Its translation: CASSQEPFGSGNTIYF.

This clonotype was picked up a small number of times. The V gene is TRBV20-1, the J gene TRBJ2-7, with 7 nucleotides matching TRBD2. This CDR3 spans 15 amino acids. The germline V gene encodes CDR1 DFQATT and CDR2 SNEGSKA (reference sequence). The V segment lost 3 bases and the J segment 0 bases; nucleotides outside the gene matches: 8. CDR3 amino acids: CSASVWGGSSYEQYF. In nucleotides, the CDR3 is TGCAGTGCTAGCGTATGGGGGGGTAGCTCCTACGAGCAGTACTTC.

About this clonotype: One base away lies a much larger clone, so this may be a sequencing read error. The chain is built from TRBV7-8 and TRBJ1-1, with D possibly matching TRBD1 (5 bases). V was shortened by 5 bases and J by 3 bases, with 10 bases between the two germline ends. Per germline, CDR1 SGHVS and CDR2 FQNEAQ. The CDR3 has 13 residues. The CDR3 reads CASSAEGDTEAFF. In DNA form, the CDR3 reads TGTGCCAGCAGCGCCGAAGGGGACACTGAAGCTTTCTTT.

This clonotype has a handful of counts. V usage is TRBV27 and J usage is TRBJ2-7, with D unclear. The V end was cut by 8 bases, the J end by 6 bases, with 5 bases between. The germline V gene has CDR1 MNHEY and CDR2 SMNVEV (reference sequence). The CDR3 spans 9 residues. This CDR3 is CASGPEQYF. The CDR3 nucleotides read TGTGCCAGCGGCCCCGAGCAGTACTTC.

The V gene is TRBV25-1, the J gene TRBJ2-4; D may be TRBD1 (6 bases). CDR1 is MGHDK and CDR2 is SYGVNS in the germline V gene. The CDR3 is made up of 17 amino acids. Trimming stripped 6 bases from V and 0 bases from J, with 18 bases between. The CDR3 nucleotides are TGTGCCAGCAGCGATGGCTACAGGGAGATAGCCAAAAACATTCAGTACTTC. It encodes CASSDGYREIAKNIQYF. Looking up the rest from reference TRBV25-1 and TRBJ2-4 gives the full variable domain: EADIYQTPRYLVIGTGKKITLECSQTMGHDKMYWYQQDPGMELHLIHYSYGVNSTEKGDLSSESTVSRIRTEHFPLTLESARPSHTSQYLCASSDGYREIAKNIQYFGAGTRLSVL.

The table lists this clonotype with a few counts. The chain combines TRBV14 with TRBJ2-5, with D tentatively TRBD2 (5 bases). Germline V gene data show CDR1 as SGHDN and CDR2 as FVKESK. This CDR3 spans 13 amino acids. V lost 2 bases and J 11 bases, leaving 15 bases between the germline ends. DNA for the CDR3: TGTGCCAGCAGCCAAAATGTGTTCCAGCGGCAGTACTTC. It specifies CASSQNVFQRQYF.

The chain uses TRBV20-1 and TRBJ2-5; D is perhaps TRBD1 (6 bases). This CDR3 comprises 16 residues. The V gene lost 4 bases and the J gene lost 0 bases, with 18 bases spanning the gap. Germline-derived CDR1 and CDR2 are DFQATT and SNEGSKA (reference sequence). This CDR3 reads CSAKGQGSLYQETQYF. The CDR3, as DNA: TGCAGTGCTAAGGGCCAGGGGTCCCTATACCAAGAGACCCAGTACTTC.

This clonotype was counted between two and nine times. The CDR3 region is CASSQATSEQYF. The CDR3, as DNA: TGTGCCAGCAGCCAGGCTACCTCTGAGCAGTACTTC. V is TRBV7-2 and J is TRBJ2-7; D is ambiguous. V lost 5 bases and J 7 bases, leaving 12 bases between the germline ends. The CDR3 consists of 12 residues. The germline V gene has CDR1 SGHTA and CDR2 FQGNSA.